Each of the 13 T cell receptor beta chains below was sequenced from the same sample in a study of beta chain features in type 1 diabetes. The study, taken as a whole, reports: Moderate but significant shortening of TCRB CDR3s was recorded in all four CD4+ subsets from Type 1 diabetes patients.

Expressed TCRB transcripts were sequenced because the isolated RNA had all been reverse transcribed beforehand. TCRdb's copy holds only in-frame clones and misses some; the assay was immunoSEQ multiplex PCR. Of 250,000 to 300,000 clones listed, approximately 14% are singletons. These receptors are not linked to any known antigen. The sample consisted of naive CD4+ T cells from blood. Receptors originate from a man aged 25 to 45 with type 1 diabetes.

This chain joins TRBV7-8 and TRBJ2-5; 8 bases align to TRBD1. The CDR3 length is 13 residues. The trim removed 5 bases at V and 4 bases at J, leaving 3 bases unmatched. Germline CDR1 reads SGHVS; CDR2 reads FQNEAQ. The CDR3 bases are TGTGCCAGCAGCCGCGGACAGGGAGAGACCCAGTACTTC. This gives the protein CASSRGQGETQYF.

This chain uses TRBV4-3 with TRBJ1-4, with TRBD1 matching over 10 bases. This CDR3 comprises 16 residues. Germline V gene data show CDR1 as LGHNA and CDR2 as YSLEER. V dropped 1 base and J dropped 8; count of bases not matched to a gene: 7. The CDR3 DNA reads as TGCGCCAGCAGCCAAGGAACCGGGACAGGGGACGAAAAACTGTTTTTT. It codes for CASSQGTGTGDEKLFF.

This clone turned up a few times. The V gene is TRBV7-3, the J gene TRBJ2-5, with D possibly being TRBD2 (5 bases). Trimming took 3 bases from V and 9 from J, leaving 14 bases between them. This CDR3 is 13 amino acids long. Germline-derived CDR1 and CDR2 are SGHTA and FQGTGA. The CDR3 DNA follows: TGTGCCAGCAGCTTGAATCCCTTGGAGGCCCAGTACTTC. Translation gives CASSLNPLEAQYF.

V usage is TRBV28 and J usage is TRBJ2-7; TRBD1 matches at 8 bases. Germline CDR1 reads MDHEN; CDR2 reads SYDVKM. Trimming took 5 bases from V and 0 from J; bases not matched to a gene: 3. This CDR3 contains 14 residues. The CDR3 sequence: CASSQDRVSYEQYF. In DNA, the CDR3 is TGTGCCAGCAGTCAGGACAGGGTCTCCTACGAGCAGTACTTC.

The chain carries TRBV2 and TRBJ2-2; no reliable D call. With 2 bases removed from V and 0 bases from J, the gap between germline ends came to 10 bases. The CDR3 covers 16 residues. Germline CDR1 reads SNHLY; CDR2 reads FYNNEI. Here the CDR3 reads CASSERSASNTGELFF. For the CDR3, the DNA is TGTGCCAGCAGTGAACGAAGCGCCTCGAACACCGGGGAGCTGTTTTTT. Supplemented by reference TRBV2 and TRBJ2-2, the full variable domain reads EPEVTQTPSHQVTQMGQEVILRCVPISNHLYFYWYRQILGQKVEFLVSFYNNEISEKSEIFDDQFSVERPDGSNFTLKIRSTKLEDSAMYFCASSERSASNTGELFFGEGSRLTVL.

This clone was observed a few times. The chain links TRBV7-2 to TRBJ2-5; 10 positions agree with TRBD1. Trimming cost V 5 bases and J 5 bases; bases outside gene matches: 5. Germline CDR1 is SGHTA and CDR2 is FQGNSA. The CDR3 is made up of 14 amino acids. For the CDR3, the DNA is TGTGCCAGCAGCCTAATGGGACAGGGGGAGACCCAGTACTTC. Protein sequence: CASSLMGQGETQYF.

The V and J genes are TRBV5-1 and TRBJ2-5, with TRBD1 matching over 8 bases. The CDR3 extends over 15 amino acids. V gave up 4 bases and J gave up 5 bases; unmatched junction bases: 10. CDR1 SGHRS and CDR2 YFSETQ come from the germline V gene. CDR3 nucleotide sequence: TGCGCCAGCAGCACAGGACAGGGAGTGGTGGAGACCCAGTACTTC. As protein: CASSTGQGVVETQYF. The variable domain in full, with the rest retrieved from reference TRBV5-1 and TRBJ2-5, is KAGVTQTPRYLIKTRGQQVTLSCSPISGHRSVSWYQQTPGQGLQFLFEYFSETQRNKGNFPGRFSGRQFSNSRSEMNVSTLELGDSALYLCASSTGQGVVETQYFGPGTRLLVL.

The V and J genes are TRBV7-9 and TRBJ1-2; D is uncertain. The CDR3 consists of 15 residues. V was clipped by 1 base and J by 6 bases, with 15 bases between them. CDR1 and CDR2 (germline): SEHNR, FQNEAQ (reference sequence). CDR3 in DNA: TGTGCCAGCAGCTTAGGCGCAGGCTCCACCGATGGCTACACCTTC. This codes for CASSLGAGSTDGYTF.

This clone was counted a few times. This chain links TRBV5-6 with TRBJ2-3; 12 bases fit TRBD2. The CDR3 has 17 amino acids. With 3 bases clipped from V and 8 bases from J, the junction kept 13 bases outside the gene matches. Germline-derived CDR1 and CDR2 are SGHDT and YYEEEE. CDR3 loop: CASSSPLTSGRVSTQYF. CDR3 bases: TGTGCCAGCAGCTCCCCGTTGACTAGCGGGAGAGTTAGTACGCAGTATTTT. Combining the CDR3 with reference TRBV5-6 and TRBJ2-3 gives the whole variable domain DAGVTQSPTHLIKTRGQQVTLRCSPKSGHDTVSWYQQALGQGPQFIFQYYEEEERQRGNFPDRFSGHQFPNYSSELNVNALLLGDSALYLCASSSPLTSGRVSTQYFGPGTRLTVL.

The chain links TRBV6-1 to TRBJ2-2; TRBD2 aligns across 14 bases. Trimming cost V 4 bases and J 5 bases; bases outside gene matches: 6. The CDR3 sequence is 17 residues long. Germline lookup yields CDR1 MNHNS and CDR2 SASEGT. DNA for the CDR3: TGTGCCAGCAGTGGGGGACTAGCGGGAGTGTGGACCGGGGAGCTGTTTTTT. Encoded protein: CASSGGLAGVWTGELFF.

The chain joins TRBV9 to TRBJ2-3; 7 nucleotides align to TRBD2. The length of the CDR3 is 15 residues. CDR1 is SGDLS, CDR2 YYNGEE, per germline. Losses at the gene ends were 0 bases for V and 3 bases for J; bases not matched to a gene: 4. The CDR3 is CASSVEGRGTDTQYF. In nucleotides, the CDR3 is TGTGCCAGCAGCGTAGAGGGGAGGGGTACAGATACGCAGTATTTT. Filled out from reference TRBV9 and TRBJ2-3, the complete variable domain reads DSGVTQTPKHLITATGQRVTLRCSPRSGDLSVYWYQQSLDQGLQFLIQYYNGEERAKGNILERFSAQQFPDLHSELNLSSLELGDSALYFCASSVEGRGTDTQYFGPGTRLTVL.

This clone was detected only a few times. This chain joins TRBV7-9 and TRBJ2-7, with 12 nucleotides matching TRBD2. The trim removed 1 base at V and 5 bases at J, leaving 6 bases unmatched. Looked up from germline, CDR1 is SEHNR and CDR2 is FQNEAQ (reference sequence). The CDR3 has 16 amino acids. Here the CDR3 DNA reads TGTGCCAGCAGCTTAGGACTAGCGGGAGTGCTAGACGAGCAGTACTTC. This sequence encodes CASSLGLAGVLDEQYF. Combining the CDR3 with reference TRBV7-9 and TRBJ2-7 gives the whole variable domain DTGVSQNPRHKITKRGQNVTFRCDPISEHNRLYWYRQTLGQGPEFLTYFQNEAQLEKSRLLSDRFSAERPKGSFSTLEIQRTEQGDSAMYLCASSLGLAGVLDEQYFGPGTRLTVT.

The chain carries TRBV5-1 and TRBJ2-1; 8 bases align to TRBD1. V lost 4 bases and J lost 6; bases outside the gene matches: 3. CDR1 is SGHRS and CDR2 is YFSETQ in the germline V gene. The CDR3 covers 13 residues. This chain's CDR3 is CASSKGQANEQFF. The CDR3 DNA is TGCGCCAGCAGCAAGGGACAGGCCAATGAGCAGTTCTTC.